This note documents a single T cell receptor (beta chain) sequence. Antigen: not known. Trimming stripped 4 bases from V and 8 bases from J, with 14 bases between. Looked up from germline, CDR1 is LGHDT and CDR2 is YNNKEL (reference sequence). The CDR3 extends over 13 amino acids. Next came a second PCR, run for about 6 to 11 cycles, which used a sample-barcoded 5' primer along with a J-beta primer mix. MiXCR was run by TCRdb on the 5' RACE reads, yielding one entry per CDR3 protein. The table records around 900,000 distinct CDR3 sequences, about 30% of them present only once. Extraction yielded at least 5 micrograms of total RNA per sample. The sample is drawn from a study of blood T cells in healthy people across ages. Study details: Roughly one uniquely barcoded beta molecule per two T cells was captured. Broader study findings: The study could not conclusively compare naive and antigen-experienced cells, given its unsorted PBMCs.

Sequencing was performed on blood. This receptor was taken from a woman older than 75 in good health. The rearrangement uses TRBV3-1 and TRBJ1-2; D gene ambiguous. CDR3 loop: CASSPSGWEGYTF. In DNA, the CDR3 is TGTGCCAGCAGCCCCTCGGGCTGGGAGGGCTACACCTTC.